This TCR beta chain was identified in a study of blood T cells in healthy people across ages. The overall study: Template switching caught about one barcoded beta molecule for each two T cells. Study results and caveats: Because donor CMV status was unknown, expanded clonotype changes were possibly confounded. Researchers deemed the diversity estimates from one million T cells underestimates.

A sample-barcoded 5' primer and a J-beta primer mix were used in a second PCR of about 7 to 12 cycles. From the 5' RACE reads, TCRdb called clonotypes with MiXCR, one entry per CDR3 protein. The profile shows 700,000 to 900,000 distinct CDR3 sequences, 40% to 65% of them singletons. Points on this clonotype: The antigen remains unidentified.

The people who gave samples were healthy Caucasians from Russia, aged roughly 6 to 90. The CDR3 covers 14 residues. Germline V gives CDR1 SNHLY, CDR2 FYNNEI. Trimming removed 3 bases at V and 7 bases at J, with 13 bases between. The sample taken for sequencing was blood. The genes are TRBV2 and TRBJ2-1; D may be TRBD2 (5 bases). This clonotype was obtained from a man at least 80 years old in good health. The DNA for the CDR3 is TGTGCCAGCAGTGATGGAACGGGGATGAATGAGCAGTTCTTC. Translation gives CASSDGTGMNEQFF.